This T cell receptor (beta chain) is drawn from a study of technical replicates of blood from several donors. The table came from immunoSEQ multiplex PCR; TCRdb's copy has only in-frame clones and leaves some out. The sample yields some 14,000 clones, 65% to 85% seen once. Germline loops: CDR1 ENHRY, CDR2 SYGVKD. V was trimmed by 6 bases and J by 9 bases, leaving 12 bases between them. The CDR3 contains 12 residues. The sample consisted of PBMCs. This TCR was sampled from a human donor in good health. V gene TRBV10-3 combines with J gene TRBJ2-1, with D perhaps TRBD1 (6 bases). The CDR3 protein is CAISSGVGEQFF. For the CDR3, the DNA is TGTGCCATCAGCTCAGGGGTGGGTGAGCAGTTCTTC.